This T cell receptor (beta chain) was identified during a study of cytomegalovirus exposure and HLA in healthy donors. About this clone: Its cognate antigen is unknown.

The CDR3 covers 14 residues. The V gene's germline CDR1 is SGHVS and CDR2 FNYEAQ. Trimming took 3 bases from V and 7 from J; bases not matched to a gene: 1. Overall study results and limits: Three of the chains that were CMV-associated were confirmed in vitro to be specific for CMV antigens.

The data were produced by immunoSEQ multiplex PCR, yet TCRdb's version contains in-frame clones alone and is incomplete. The profile shows approximately 180,000 clones, approximately 86% of them singletons. The sample was PBMCs. This rearrangement joins TRBV7-6 to TRBJ1-4; 11 bases are a match to TRBD1. This clonotype was obtained from a man aged 18-30 years in good health and CMV-seropositive. CDR3 in amino acids: CASSLGTGGEKLFF. The CDR3 DNA follows: TGTGCCAGCAGCTTGGGGACAGGGGGTGAAAAACTGTTTTTT.